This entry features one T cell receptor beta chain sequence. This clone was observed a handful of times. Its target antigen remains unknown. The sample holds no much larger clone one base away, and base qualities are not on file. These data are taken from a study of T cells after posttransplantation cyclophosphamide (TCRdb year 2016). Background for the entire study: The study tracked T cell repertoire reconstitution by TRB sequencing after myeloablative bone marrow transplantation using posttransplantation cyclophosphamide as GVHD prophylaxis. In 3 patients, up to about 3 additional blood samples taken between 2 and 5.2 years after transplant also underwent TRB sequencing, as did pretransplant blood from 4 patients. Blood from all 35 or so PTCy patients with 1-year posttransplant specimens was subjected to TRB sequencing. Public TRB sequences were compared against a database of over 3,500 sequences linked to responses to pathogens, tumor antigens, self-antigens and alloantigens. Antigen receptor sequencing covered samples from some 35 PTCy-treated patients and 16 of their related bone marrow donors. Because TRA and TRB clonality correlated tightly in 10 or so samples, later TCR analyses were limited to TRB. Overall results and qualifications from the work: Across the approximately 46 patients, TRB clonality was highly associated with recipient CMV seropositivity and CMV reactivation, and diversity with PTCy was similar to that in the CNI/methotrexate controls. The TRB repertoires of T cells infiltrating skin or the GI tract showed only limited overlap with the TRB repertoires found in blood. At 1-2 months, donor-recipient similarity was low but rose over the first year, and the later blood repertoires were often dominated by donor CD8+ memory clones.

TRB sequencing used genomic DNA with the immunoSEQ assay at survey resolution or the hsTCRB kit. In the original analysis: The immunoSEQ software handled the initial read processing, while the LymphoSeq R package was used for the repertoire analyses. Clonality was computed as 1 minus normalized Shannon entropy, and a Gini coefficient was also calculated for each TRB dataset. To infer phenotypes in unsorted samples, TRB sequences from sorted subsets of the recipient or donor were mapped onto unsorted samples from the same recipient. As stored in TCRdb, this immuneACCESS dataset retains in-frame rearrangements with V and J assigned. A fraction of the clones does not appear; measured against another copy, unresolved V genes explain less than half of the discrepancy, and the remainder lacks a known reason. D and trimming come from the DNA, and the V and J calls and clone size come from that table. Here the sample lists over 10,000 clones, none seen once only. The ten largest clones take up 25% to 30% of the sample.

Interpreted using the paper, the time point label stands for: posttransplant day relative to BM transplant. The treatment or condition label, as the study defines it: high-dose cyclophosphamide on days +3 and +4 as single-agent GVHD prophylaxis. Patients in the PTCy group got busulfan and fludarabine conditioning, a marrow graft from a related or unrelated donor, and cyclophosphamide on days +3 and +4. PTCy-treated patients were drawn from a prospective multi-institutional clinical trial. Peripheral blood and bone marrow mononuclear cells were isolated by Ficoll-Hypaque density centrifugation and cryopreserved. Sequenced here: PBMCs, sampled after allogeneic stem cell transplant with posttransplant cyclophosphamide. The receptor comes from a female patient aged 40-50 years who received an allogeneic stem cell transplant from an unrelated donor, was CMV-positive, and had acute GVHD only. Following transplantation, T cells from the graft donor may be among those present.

Here is the DNA: TGTGCCAGCACCGGACGGGACAGGCTCACTGAAGCTTTCTTT. Translated, it reads CASTGRDRLTEAFF. The rearrangement combines TRBV13 with TRBJ1-1; 8 bases in the junction line up with TRBD1. Ends trimmed: V by 7 bases, J by 4 bases; bases unmatched to a gene: 8. Measured from the cysteine to the phenylalanine, the CDR3 is 14 residues long. Only CDR3 DNA remains: 42 bases, in frame from the first base. Sequences PRHDT (CDR1) and FYEKMQ (CDR2) are obtained from the germline V gene (reference sequence).